Given below is one T cell receptor (beta chain) in context. What it binds is unknown. Mismatch with germline at one junction end may stem from a read error. The data derive from a study of OX40 agonist ivuxolimab in advanced cancers. Across the whole study: Males comprised around 80% of the group, whose mean age was approximately 60 years (range roughly 23 to 90).

Study results and limitations: Fewer expanded clones were found on average in CD4+ than in CD8+ T cells. Some nonresponders additionally presented with little normalized T-cell clonal expansion.

Profiling relied on immunoSEQ multiplex PCR, and the TCRdb table lists in-frame clones only, not all of them. The table lists some 23,000 clones, 81% of them singletons. The CDR3 is made up of 14 amino acids. Germline-derived CDR1 and CDR2 are MNHEY and SVGAGI. The material was CD4+ or CD8+ T cells sorted from blood, obtained in a trial of the OX40 agonist ivuxolimab. The rearrangement uses TRBV6-5 and TRBJ2-7; 7 nucleotides align to TRBD1. This sequence originates from an adult with an advanced solid tumor such as melanoma, head and neck, liver or kidney cancer. Written as DNA, the CDR3 is TGTGTCAGCAGCACGGACAGGTTCTCCTACGAGCAGTACTTC. Encoded protein: CVSSTDRFSYEQYF.